This T cell receptor beta chain was sequenced for a study of blood T cells in healthy people across ages. This CDR3 spans 11 amino acids. Germline V gene sequence: CDR1 MGHDK, CDR2 SYGVNS. The V end was cut by 7 bases, the J end by 4 bases, with 7 bases between. Study-level points and caveats: Roughly linear declines in TCR beta diversity per million T cells occurred with age.

Caucasian, healthy and from Russia, the donors were aged between about 6 and 90. Notes on this clonotype: Its matching antigen is unknown.

It was with a sample-barcoded 5' primer and a J-beta primer mix that a second PCR of roughly 6 to 11 cycles was run. From the 5' RACE reads, TCRdb called clonotypes with MiXCR, one entry per CDR3 protein. This sample has some 1.5 million distinct CDR3 sequences, with less than 45% found just once. The specimen sequenced was blood. The chain joins TRBV25-1 to TRBJ1-1; TRBD1 might be the D (5 bases). This sequence originates from a woman aged 18 to 35 in good health. CDR3 coding DNA: TGTGCCAGCATGAGGGGCACTGAAGCTTTCTTT. It is translated as CASMRGTEAFF.